The present entry profiles one T cell receptor beta chain with its context. Its antigen is unidentified. The sample originates from a study of shared clonotypes between healthy human individuals. Study observations and caveats: Donor clonotype sharing was expected to depend on sequencing depth. Rarefaction revealed incomplete sorted-subset sequencing despite large depth.

J was trimmed by 2 bases and V by 4 bases; bases with no gene match: 6. The CDR3 totals 15 residues. Germline loops: CDR1 LGHNA, CDR2 YNFKEQ. Each cell subset's genomic DNA was divided evenly among several immunoSEQ plates. This table comes from immunoSEQ multiplex PCR, and its TCRdb copy is limited to in-frame clones, with some not included. The sample consists of approximately 2.1 million clones, 85% to 95% of them appearing once. This chain connects TRBV4-2 to TRBJ2-7, with 9 bases that match TRBD1. The source of this sequence is a man aged 18 to 35 in good health. Some clones in this sample may be carry-over from other donors' samples. The specimen was naive CD4+ T cells from PBMCs. Specified subset: CD45RA+ positively selected. In DNA, the CDR3 is TGTGCCAGCAGCCCCGCCGGGACAGGGACCTACGAGCAGTACTTC. This codes for CASSPAGTGTYEQYF.